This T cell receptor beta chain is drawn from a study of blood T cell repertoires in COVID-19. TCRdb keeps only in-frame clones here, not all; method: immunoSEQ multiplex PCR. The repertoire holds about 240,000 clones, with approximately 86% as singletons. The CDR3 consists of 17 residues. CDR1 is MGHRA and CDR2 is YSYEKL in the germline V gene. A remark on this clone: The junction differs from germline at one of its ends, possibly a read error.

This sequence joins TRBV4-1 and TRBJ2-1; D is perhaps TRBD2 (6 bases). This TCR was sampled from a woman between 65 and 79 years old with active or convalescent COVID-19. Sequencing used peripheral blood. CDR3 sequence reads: CASSEDGAGSSYNEQFF. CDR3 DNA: TGCGCCAGCAGCGAAGACGGGGCGGGAAGCTCCTACAATGAGCAGTTCTTC.